The 3 T cell receptor beta chains below were found in one sample sequenced in a study of T cell responses to AZD1222 COVID-19 vaccine. Measured with immunoSEQ multiplex PCR; TCRdb has only the in-frame clones, and not every one. The profile covers tens of thousands of clones, with nearly 90% appearing a single time and about 9.3% taken by the ten largest. Material: peripheral blood, obtained 28 days after the second AZD1222 dose. These receptors came from an adult who received the AZD1222 COVID-19 vaccine.

The V call is TRBV15, the J call TRBJ1-2; the D is unclear. This CDR3 comprises 14 residues. Per germline, CDR1 LNHNV and CDR2 YYDKDF (reference sequence). The ends were cut back, 0 bases at V and 5 bases at J, with 10 bases in the middle. CDR3 in amino acids: CATSRDGEWYGYTF. CDR3 nucleotide sequence: TGTGCCACCAGCAGAGATGGGGAATGGTATGGCTACACCTTC. The complete variable domain, with remaining parts taken from reference TRBV15 and TRBJ1-2, reads DAMVIQNPRYQVTQFGKPVTLSCSQTLNHNVMYWYQQKSSQAPKLLFHYYDKDFNNEADTPDNFQSRRPNTSFCFLDIRSPGLGDTAMYLCATSRDGEWYGYTFGSGTRLTVV.

The chain uses TRBV29-1 and TRBJ2-7; the match to TRBD2 covers 13 bases. J was trimmed by 3 bases and V by 7 bases; bases with no gene match: 18. The CDR3 runs 18 residues. Germline-derived CDR1 and CDR2 are SQVTM and ANQGSEA. CDR3 region: CSDPHGLAGEGYDYEQYV. The CDR3 nucleotides are TGCAGCGACCCACACGGACTAGCGGGAGAGGGGTACGACTACGAGCAGTACGTC.

The CDR3 bases are TGCGCCAGCAGTGTACGAGAGACGGGGGACGAGCAGTACTTC. Translating it yields CASSVRETGDEQYF. The genes are TRBV10-1 and TRBJ2-7, with D possibly TRBD2 on 6 matching bases. V was trimmed by 4 bases and J by 5 bases, leaving 15 bases between them. Germline V gene data show CDR1 as WNHNN and CDR2 as SYGVQD (reference sequence). CDR3 length equals 14 residues.